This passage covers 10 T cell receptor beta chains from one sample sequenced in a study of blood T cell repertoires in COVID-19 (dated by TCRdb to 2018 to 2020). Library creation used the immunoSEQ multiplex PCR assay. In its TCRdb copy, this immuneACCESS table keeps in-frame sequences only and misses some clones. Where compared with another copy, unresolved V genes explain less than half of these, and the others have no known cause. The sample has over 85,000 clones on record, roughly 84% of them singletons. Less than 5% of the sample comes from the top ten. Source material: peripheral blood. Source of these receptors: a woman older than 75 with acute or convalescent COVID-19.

The CDR3 bases are TGTGCCAGCAGCCAACGTTTCTCTGGGGCCAACGTCCTGACTTTC. This translates into CASSQRFSGANVLTF. The chain carries TRBV3-1 (or the pseudogene TRBV3-2) and TRBJ2-6; D is ambiguous. Germline assignment: CDR1 LGHDT and CDR2 YNNKEL (reference sequence). Trimming removed 2 bases at V and 0 bases at J, with 5 bases between. The CDR3 covers 15 residues.

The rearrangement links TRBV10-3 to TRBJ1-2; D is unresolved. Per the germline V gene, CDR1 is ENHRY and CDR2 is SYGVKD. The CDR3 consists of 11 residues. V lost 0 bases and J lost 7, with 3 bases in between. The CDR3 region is CAISESSGYTF. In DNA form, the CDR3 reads TGTGCCATCAGTGAGTCCAGTGGCTACACCTTC.

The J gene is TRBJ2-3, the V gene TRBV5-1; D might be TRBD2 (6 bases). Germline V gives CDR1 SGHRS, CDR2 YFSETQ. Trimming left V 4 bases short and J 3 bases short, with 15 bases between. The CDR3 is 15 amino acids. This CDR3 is CASSRGGLGTDTQYF. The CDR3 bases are TGCGCCAGCAGCCGGGGAGGTCTGGGAACAGATACGCAGTATTTT.

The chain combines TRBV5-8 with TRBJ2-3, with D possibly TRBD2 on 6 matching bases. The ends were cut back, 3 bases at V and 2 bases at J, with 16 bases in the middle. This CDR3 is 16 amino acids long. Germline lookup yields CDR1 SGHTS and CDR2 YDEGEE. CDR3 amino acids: CASSYRGISYTDTQYF. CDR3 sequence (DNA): TGTGCCAGCAGCTATCGGGGGATCAGCTACACAGATACGCAGTATTTT.

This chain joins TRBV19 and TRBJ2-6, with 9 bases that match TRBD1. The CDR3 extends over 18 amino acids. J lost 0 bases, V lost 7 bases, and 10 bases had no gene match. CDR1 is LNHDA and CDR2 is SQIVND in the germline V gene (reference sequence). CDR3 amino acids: CASMGRGQGPSGANVLTF. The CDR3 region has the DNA TGTGCCAGTATGGGGAGGGGACAGGGACCCTCTGGGGCCAACGTCCTGACTTTC. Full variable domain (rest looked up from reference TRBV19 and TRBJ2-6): DGGITQSPKYLFRKEGQNVTLSCEQNLNHDAMYWYRQDPGQGLRLIYYSQIVNDFQKGDIAEGYSVSREKKESFPLTVTSAQKNPTAFYLCASMGRGQGPSGANVLTFGAGSRLTVL.

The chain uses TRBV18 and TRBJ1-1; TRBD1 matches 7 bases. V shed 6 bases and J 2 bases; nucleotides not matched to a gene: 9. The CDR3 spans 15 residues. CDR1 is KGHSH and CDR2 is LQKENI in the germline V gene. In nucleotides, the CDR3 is TGTGCCAGCTCCCCATTTGGACAGGTCAACACTGAAGCTTTCTTT. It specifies CASSPFGQVNTEAFF. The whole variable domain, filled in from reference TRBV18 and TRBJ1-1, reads NAGVMQNPRHLVRRRGQEARLRCSPMKGHSHVYWYRQLPEEGLKFMVYLQKENIIDESGMPKERFSAEFPKEGPSILRIQQVVRGDSAAYFCASSPFGQVNTEAFFGQGTRLTVV.

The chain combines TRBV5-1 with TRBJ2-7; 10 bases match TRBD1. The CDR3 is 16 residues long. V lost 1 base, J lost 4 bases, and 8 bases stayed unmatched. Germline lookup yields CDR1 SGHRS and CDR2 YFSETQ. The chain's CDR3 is CASSLRPGTGDYEQYF. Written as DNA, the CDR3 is TGCGCCAGCAGCTTGAGGCCCGGGACAGGGGATTACGAGCAGTACTTC.

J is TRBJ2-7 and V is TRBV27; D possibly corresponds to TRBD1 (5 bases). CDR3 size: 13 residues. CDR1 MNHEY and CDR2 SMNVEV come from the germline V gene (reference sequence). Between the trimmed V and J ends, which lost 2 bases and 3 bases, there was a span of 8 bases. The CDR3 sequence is CASSLTGYYEQYF. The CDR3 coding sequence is TGTGCCAGCAGTTTAACAGGTTACTACGAGCAGTACTTC.

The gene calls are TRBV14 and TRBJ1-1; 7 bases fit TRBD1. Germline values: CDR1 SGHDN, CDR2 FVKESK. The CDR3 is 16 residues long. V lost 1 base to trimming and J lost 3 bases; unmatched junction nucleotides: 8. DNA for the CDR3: TGTGCCAGCAGCCAAGTGGTTGGGACAGCGGACACTGAAGCTTTCTTT. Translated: CASSQVVGTADTEAFF.

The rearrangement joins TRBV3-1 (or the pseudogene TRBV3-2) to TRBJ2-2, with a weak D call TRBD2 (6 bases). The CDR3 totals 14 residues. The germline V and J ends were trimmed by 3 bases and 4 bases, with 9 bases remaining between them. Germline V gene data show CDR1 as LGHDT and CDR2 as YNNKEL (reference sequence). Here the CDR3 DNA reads TGTGCCAGCAGCCAGATCGGGGGCACCGGGGAGCTGTTTTTT. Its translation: CASSQIGGTGELFF.